The 14 T cell receptor beta chains given below trace back to one sample, sequenced in a study of blood T cell repertoires in COVID-19. Libraries were prepared by immunoSEQ multiplex PCR; TCRdb keeps only in-frame clonotypes and omits some of them. The sample lists approximately 670,000 clones, 90% occurring once. Sequenced sample: peripheral blood. The receptor set was obtained from a young woman with acute or convalescent COVID-19.

The genes are TRBV29-1 and TRBJ1-2, with 11 bases fitting TRBD1. Germline V gene sequence: CDR1 SQVTM, CDR2 ANQGSEA. The trim removed 3 bases at V and 4 bases at J, leaving 10 bases unmatched. The CDR3 is 16 amino acids. The CDR3 region has the DNA TGCAGCGTTGATCCGGGACAGGGGGGCCTCCTCTATGGCTACACCTTC. This codes for CSVDPGQGGLLYGYTF.

The chain has TRBV12-5 and TRBJ1-2; a possible D gene is TRBD1 (6 bases). Germline loops: CDR1 LGHNT, CDR2 FRNRAP. Trimming shortened V by 0 bases and J by 4 bases, and 30 bases separated the two germline ends. There are 21 residues in the CDR3. CDR3 sequence reads: CASGLVRSKGGSERDIYGYTF. CDR3 sequence (DNA): TGTGCTAGTGGTTTGGTACGGTCCAAAGGGGGATCGGAAAGGGACATCTATGGCTACACCTTC.

This chain connects TRBV7-8 to TRBJ2-7, with 7 bases fitting TRBD1. V gave up 1 base and J gave up 4 bases; unmatched junction bases: 10. Germline values: CDR1 SGHVS, CDR2 FQNEAQ. The CDR3 is 16 amino acids. The CDR3 nucleotides read TGTGCCAGCAGCTTAGATGGGGCCAGGGGGTGGTACGAGCAGTACTTC. It specifies CASSLDGARGWYEQYF.

This chain links TRBV6-2 or TRBV6-3 with TRBJ2-7; D might be TRBD2 (5 bases). Deletions cut 6 bases from V and 8 bases from J, with 14 bases between. CDR3 length equals 12 residues. Germline loops: CDR1 MNHEY, CDR2 SVGEGT. CDR3 amino acids: CASRPPGYQQYF. CDR3 bases: TGTGCCAGCAGGCCTCCGGGATATCAGCAGTACTTC.

The chain carries TRBV6-4 and TRBJ1-1; tentative D call: TRBD1 (5 bases). Germline CDR1 and CDR2: MRHNA and SNTAGT. Trimming left V 2 bases short and J 6 bases short, with 13 bases between. This CDR3 spans 14 amino acids. The CDR3 DNA sequence: TGTGCCAGCAGTGACGGGACTTTTGGTTCTGAAGCTTTCTTT. It is translated as CASSDGTFGSEAFF.

V usage is TRBV3-1 (or the pseudogene TRBV3-2) and J usage is TRBJ1-1; D gene ambiguous. From germline, CDR1 is LGHDT and CDR2 YNNKEL (reference sequence). The CDR3 is 14 amino acids. V dropped 4 bases and J dropped 3 bases, with 12 bases sitting between them. The CDR3 DNA reads TGTGCCAGCAGCCGTGGTGGAGGAGACACTGAAGCTTTCTTT. This encodes CASSRGGGDTEAFF.

V usage is TRBV10-2 and J usage is TRBJ2-1, with 14 bases lining up with TRBD2. Germline V gene data show CDR1 as WSHSY and CDR2 as SAAADI. CDR3 size: 14 residues. The trim removed 6 bases at V and 8 bases at J, leaving 3 bases unmatched. The CDR3 region is CASRLTSGGDEQFF. The CDR3 DNA reads as TGCGCCAGCAGATTGACTAGCGGGGGGGATGAGCAGTTCTTC.

The V call is TRBV2, the J call TRBJ2-1; unclear D gene. There are 10 residues in the CDR3. V gave up 8 bases and J gave up 5 bases, with 4 bases separating them. The germline V gene has CDR1 SNHLY and CDR2 FYNNEI. CDR3 nucleotides: TGTGCCAGCGAGAACAATGAGCAGTTCTTC. The encoded protein is CASENNEQFF.

The table lists this clone with a count of one. The chain couples TRBV27 to TRBJ1-5; 7 bases line up with TRBD1. Trimming at V came to 5 bases and at J to 3 bases, leaving 4 bases not matched to a gene. Germline values: CDR1 MNHEY, CDR2 SMNVEV (reference sequence). This CDR3 spans 14 amino acids. CDR3 region: CASSHGTDNQPQHF. The DNA for the CDR3 is TGTGCCAGCAGTCATGGGACAGACAATCAGCCCCAGCATTTT.

The chain uses TRBV10-3 and TRBJ2-7; D possibly corresponds to TRBD2 (5 bases). There are 13 residues in the CDR3. V was cut by 5 bases and J by 4 bases, with 12 bases left in between. Germline V gives CDR1 ENHRY, CDR2 SYGVKD. Here the CDR3 DNA reads TGTGCCATCAGTATCGAGGGTGGGTACGAGCAGTACTTC. This encodes CAISIEGGYEQYF.

The V call is TRBV13, the J call TRBJ2-3; possibly TRBD2 for D (5 bases). Trimming removed 5 bases from V and 3 bases from J, with 18 bases in between. The CDR3 contains 16 residues. The V gene's germline CDR1 is PRHDT and CDR2 FYEKMQ (reference sequence). CDR3 nucleotides: TGTGCCAGCAGCGCCCGCATGTCCCTAGCAACAGATACGCAGTATTTT. Translation gives CASSARMSLATDTQYF.

This chain connects TRBV19 to TRBJ2-7, with D possibly TRBD1 on 6 matching bases. The V gene lost 1 base and the J gene lost 3 bases, with 10 bases spanning the gap. This CDR3 is 14 amino acids long. CDR1 is LNHDA and CDR2 is SQIVND in the germline V gene (reference sequence). CDR3 protein: CASSIGGGDYEQYF. The CDR3, as DNA: TGTGCCAGTAGTATAGGAGGGGGAGACTACGAGCAGTACTTC.

The gene calls are TRBV2 and TRBJ2-3, with 8 bases that match TRBD2. The V gene end was trimmed by 6 bases and the J gene end by 0 bases; junction bases not matched to a gene: 5. The CDR3 is 15 amino acids. CDR1 SNHLY and CDR2 FYNNEI come from the germline V gene. CDR3 sequence (DNA): TGTGCCAGCAGCGTTAGCGGGGTTAGCACAGATACGCAGTATTTT. This gives the protein CASSVSGVSTDTQYF.

In this sample, this clone turned up once. This chain joins TRBV6-6 and TRBJ1-2; a possible D gene is TRBD1 (5 bases). V gave up 2 bases and J gave up 1 base, with 14 bases separating them. The CDR3 extends over 16 amino acids. Germline V gene lookup returns CDR1 MNHNY and CDR2 SVGAGI (reference sequence). Written as DNA, the CDR3 is TGTGCCAGCAGTTACGGGGCAGGAGAGTTTAACTATGGCTACACCTTC. Residues: CASSYGAGEFNYGYTF.